This T cell receptor (beta chain) was profiled in a study of shared clonotypes between healthy human individuals (dated by TCRdb to 2020 to 2022). In terms of the full investigation: The cohort comprised a couple of women and a few men aged 18 to 49 years. Per donor, three plates each were used for CD4 naive and CD4 memory, two for CD8 naive, and one for CD8 memory. To estimate repertoire size and how much clonotype sharing occurs between individuals, the study deeply sequenced the blood TCR repertoires of about five healthy adults. Libraries were prepared and TCR repertoires were sequenced by different laboratories using diverse techniques, in order to increase sequencing depth and limit assay-specific biases. Between about 0.8 and 9.5 billion PBMCs per donor were obtained by leukapheresis.

The donors were healthy, HIV-negative adults with no recently reported acute infections or vaccinations. All donors were Caucasian adults living in Nashville, Tennessee, USA. CD4+ T cells were enriched by magnetic negative selection; naive cells were then positively selected on CD45RA, and the negative fraction formed the memory subset. Blood was collected by leukapheresis, and PBMCs were isolated by Ficoll-Histopaque density gradient centrifugation and then cryopreserved in liquid nitrogen vapor phase. Analytical flow cytometry was used to check the purity and quantity of every magnetically sorted T cell population. Genomic DNA was isolated from every sorted fraction and measured by UV absorbance on a Nanodrop 2000c. The paper as a whole reports these results and caveats: Rarefaction of sorted-subset datasets indicated incomplete sequencing despite the large sequencing depth. Based on pairwise subsampling, the degree of clonotype sharing among donors was expected to be affected by sequencing depth. Compared with non-shared clonotypes, the clonotypes found in all four sorted-subset donors had higher generation probabilities. When a few donors were compared, the shared fraction of clonotypes was about 5% for naive CD4, around 4% for naive CD8, more than 2% for memory CD4, and less than 0.5% for memory CD8. Only blood was sampled, and tissue TCR repertoires likely differ from those in blood. Naive subsets generally had larger estimated clonotype richness than memory subsets. Because the study included only a small number of donors, the genetic and exposure-history diversity represented was limited.

TCR CDR3 regions were amplified from genomic DNA by multiplex PCR using the deep immunoSEQ assay. For each cell subset, the extracted genomic DNA was distributed evenly across all wells of several immunoSEQ 96-well plates, and each plate served as one replicate. For sorted subsets, each replicate PCR was loaded with about 0.2 ug genomic DNA, equivalent to about 30,000 T cell genomes. The purified libraries were quantified using a Qubit 3.0 fluorometer, sized with a Bioanalyzer 2100, and then quantified again using the KAPA Library Quantification kit. Each immunoSEQ 96-well plate was sequenced on its own single-read 150-cycle Illumina NextSeq 550 flow cell. For the original study's pipeline: The immunoSEQ output contained only junctional sequences without quality scores, so filtering could not match that applied to full-length reads. To assign V/J genes and CDR3, sequences were annotated using PyIR, a Python wrapper for IgBLAST v1.9, with IMGT germline references. Any read was removed if the V/J assignment was weak (E-value above 1e-6), the CDR3 was missing, or the read contained stop codons, out-of-frame junctions, or ambiguous translated residues. V3J clonotypes were defined by identical inferred V gene, J gene, and CDR3 amino acid sequence. Percentage overlap between repertoires was computed as shared unique clonotypes divided by the size of the smaller repertoire. Richness of each repertoire was evaluated using RTK rarefaction, the Chao1 estimator, and Recon v2.1 estimates of unobserved clonotypes. Generation probabilities for all TCRbeta clonotypes obtained by the gDNA method from a handful of donors were computed using OLGA. Sourced from immuneACCESS, this table was stored by TCRdb with only in-frame sequences that have V and J called. A share of the clones is absent; for the studies checked, an unresolved V gene accounts for under half, and the remainder has no known explanation. The V and J calls and clone size were taken over from that table, and D and trimming were inferred from the DNA. The sample profile shows some 660,000 clones; about three quarters of them were found once. The ten biggest clones cover around 2% of the sample.

This clone came up many times. Its antigen is currently not known. Base-call qualities are not available, and no considerably larger clone is one nucleotide away. This sample includes further DNA sequences coding for the same CDR3. From the cysteine up to the phenylalanine, the CDR3 has a length of 11 residues. Only CDR3 DNA remains: 33 bases, in frame from the first base. V sheds 8 bases and J sheds 2 bases, leaving 5 bases between their ends. Taken from the germline V gene, the CDR1 and CDR2 loops are SNHLY and FYNNEI. The TCR sequence derives from a woman aged 25 to 39 in good health. Sequencing was performed on memory CD4+ T cells sorted from blood. The sample's cell subset or site label, in plain terms: CD45RA-negative fraction. The chain is encoded by TRBV2 joined to TRBJ2-3; too little of a D gene remains to name it. The CDR3 reads as follows: CASSYTDTQYF. The DNA reads as follows: TGTGCCAGCTCTTACACAGATACGCAGTATTTT.